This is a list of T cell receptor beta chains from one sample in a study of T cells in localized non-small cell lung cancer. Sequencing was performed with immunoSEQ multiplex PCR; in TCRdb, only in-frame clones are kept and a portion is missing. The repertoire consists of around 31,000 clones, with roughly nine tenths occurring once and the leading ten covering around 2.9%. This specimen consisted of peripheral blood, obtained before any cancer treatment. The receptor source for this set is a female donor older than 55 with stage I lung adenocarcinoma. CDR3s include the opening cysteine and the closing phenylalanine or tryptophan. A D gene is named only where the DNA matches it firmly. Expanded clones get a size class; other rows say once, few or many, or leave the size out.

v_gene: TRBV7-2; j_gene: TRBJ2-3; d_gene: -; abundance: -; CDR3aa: CASSSQGGTTSTDTQYF; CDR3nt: TGTGCCAGCAGCTCCCAAGGCGGGACGACAAGCACAGATACGCAGTATTTT
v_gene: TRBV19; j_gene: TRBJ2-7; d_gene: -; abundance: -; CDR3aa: CASSIGAAYEQYF; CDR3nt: TGTGCCAGTAGTATAGGGGCAGCCTACGAGCAGTACTTC
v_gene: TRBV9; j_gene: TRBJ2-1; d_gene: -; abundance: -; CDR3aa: CASSVLGDSYNEQFF; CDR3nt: TGTGCCAGCAGCGTATTGGGGGACTCCTACAATGAGCAGTTCTTC
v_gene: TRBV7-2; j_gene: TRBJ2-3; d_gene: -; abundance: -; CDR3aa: CASSPPGRETQYF; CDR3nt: TGTGCCAGCAGCCCCCCTGGTAGGGAAACGCAGTATTTT
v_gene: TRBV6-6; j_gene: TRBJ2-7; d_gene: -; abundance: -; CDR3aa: CASSYGGTGAYEQYF; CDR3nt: TGTGCCAGCAGTTACGGAGGGACTGGAGCCTACGAGCAGTACTTC
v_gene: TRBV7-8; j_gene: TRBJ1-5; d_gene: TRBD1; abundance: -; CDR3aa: CASSSQGDQPQHF; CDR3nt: TGTGCCAGCAGCTCTCAGGGGGATCAGCCCCAGCATTTT
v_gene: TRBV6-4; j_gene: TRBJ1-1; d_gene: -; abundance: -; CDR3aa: CASSEQQGSEAFF; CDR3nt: TGTGCCAGCAGTGAACAACAGGGATCTGAAGCTTTCTTT
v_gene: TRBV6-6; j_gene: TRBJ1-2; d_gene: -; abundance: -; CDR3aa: CASRPGDYGYTF; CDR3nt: TGTGCCAGCAGACCCGGAGACTATGGCTACACCTTC
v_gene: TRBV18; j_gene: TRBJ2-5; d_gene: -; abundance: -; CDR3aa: CASSPLLEETQYF; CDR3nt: TGTGCCAGCTCACCACTATTGGAAGAGACCCAGTACTTC
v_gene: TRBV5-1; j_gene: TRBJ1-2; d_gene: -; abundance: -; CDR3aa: CASSLTIGFYGYTF; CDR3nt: TGCGCCAGCAGCTTGACTATAGGGTTCTATGGCTACACCTTC
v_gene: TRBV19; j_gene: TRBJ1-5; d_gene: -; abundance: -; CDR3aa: CASTATPSNQPQHF; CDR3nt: TGTGCCAGTACCGCGACACCCAGCAATCAGCCCCAGCATTTT
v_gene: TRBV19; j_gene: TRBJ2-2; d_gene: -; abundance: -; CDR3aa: CASSRGAAGELFF; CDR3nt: TGTGCCAGTAGTAGAGGCGCCGCCGGGGAGCTGTTTTTT
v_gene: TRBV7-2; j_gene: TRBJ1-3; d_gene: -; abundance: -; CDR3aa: CASSLAQAAGNTIYF; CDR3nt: TGTGCCAGCAGCTTAGCGCAGGCAGCTGGAAACACCATATATTTT
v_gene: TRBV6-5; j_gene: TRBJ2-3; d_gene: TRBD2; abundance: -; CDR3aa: CASRPGLAADTQYF; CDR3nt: TGTGCCAGCAGACCGGGACTAGCAGCAGATACGCAGTATTTT
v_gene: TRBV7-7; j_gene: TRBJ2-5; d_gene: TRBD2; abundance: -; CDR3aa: CASSAIAGGPGETQYF; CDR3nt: TGTGCCAGCAGCGCCATAGCGGGAGGGCCAGGGGAGACCCAGTACTTC
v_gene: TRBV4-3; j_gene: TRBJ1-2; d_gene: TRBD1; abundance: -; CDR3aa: CASSRGGWTGSGYTF; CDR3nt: TGCGCCAGCAGCCGAGGGGGCTGGACAGGGTCTGGCTACACCTTC
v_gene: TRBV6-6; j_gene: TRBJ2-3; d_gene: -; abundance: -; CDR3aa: CASIPSGTDTQYF; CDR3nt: TGTGCCAGCATACCTAGCGGCACAGATACGCAGTATTTT
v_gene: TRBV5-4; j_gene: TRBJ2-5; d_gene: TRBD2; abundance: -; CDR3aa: CASSLGLASGALGPQETQYF; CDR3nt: TGTGCCAGCAGCTTGGGTTTAGCTAGCGGGGCGCTCGGACCCCAAGAGACCCAGTACTTC
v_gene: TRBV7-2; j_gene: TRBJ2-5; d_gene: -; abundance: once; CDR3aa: CASSPPGYQETQYF; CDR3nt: TGTGCCAGCAGCCCACCGGGGTACCAAGAGACCCAGTACTTC
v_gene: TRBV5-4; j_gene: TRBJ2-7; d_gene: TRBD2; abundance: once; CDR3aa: CASSLGLAETYEQYF; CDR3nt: TGTGCCAGCAGCTTGGGACTAGCGGAAACCTACGAGCAGTACTTC
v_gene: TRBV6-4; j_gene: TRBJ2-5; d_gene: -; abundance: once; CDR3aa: CASSEQGGETQYF; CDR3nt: TGTGCCAGCAGTGAACAGGGTGGAGAGACCCAGTACTTC
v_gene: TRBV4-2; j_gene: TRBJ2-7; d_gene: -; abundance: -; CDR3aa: CASSWGDASYEQYF; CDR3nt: TGTGCCAGCAGTTGGGGGGACGCATCCTACGAGCAGTACTTC
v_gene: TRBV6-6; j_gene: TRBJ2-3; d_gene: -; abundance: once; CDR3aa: CASSYDSTDTQYF; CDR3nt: TGTGCCAGCAGTTACGACAGCACAGATACGCAGTATTTT
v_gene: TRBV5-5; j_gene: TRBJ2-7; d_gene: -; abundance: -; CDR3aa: CASSLTGPKVYEQYF; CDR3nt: TGTGCCAGCAGCTTGACGGGCCCCAAAGTGTACGAGCAGTACTTC
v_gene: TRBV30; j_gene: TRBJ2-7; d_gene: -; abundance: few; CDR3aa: CAWSMDIYEQYF; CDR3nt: TGTGCCTGGAGCATGGATATATACGAGCAGTACTTC
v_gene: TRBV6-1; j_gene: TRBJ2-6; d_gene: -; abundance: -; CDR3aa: CASSEAAPFPHVLSSGANVLTF; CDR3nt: TGTGCCAGCAGTGAAGCCGCTCCGTTTCCTCACGTCCTTTCCTCTGGGGCCAACGTCCTGACTTTC
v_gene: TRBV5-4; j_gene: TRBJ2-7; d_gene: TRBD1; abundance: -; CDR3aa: CASRANRGQDEQYF; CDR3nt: TGTGCCAGCAGGGCTAACAGGGGGCAGGACGAGCAGTACTTC
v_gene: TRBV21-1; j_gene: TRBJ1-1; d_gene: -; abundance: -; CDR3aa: CASSFHYGPGTEAFF; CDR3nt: TGTGCCAGCAGCTTCCACTACGGGCCGGGGACTGAAGCTTTCTTT
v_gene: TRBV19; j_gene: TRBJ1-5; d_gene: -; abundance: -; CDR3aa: CASSTDGNQPQHF; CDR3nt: TGTGCCAGTAGTACGGACGGGAATCAGCCCCAGCATTTT
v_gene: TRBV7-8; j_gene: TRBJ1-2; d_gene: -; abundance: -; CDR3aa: CASSLDRWSGYTF; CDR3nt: TGTGCCAGCAGCTTAGACCGCTGGAGTGGCTACACCTTC
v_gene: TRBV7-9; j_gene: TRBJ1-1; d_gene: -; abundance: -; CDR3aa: CASSLVGQGRSTEAFF; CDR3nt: TGTGCCAGCAGCTTAGTAGGTCAGGGCAGGAGCACTGAAGCTTTCTTT
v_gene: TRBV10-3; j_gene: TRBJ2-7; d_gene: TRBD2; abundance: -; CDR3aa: CAISESGIAGAGEQYF; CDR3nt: TGTGCCATCAGTGAGTCAGGAATAGCGGGAGCGGGCGAGCAGTACTTC
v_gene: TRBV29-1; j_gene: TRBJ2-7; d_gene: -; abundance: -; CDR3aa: CSAQGQSYEQYF; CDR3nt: TGCAGCGCCCAAGGACAGTCCTACGAGCAGTACTTC
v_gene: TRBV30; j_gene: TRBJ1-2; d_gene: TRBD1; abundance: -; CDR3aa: CAWSITTGDYTF; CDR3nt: TGTGCCTGGAGTATTACGACAGGGGACTACACCTTC
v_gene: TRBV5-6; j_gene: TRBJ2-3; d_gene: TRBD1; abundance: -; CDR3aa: CASSLRPGQGTDTQYF; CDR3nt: TGTGCCAGCAGCTTACGACCGGGACAGGGGACAGATACGCAGTATTTT
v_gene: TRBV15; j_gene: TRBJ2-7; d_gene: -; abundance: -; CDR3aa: CATSRDALGGEQYF; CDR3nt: TGTGCCACCAGCAGAGATGCCTTGGGCGGCGAGCAGTACTTC
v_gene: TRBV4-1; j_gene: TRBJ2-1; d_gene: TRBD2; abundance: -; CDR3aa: CASSQGTSEYNEQFF; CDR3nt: TGCGCCAGCAGCCAAGGAACTAGCGAATACAATGAGCAGTTCTTC
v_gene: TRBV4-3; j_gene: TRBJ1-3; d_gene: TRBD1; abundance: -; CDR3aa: CASSQDPTGGYGNTIYF; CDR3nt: TGCGCCAGCAGCCAAGACCCTACAGGGGGCTATGGAAACACCATATATTTT
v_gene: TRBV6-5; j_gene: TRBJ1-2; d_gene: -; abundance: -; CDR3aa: CASRATGLENYGYTF; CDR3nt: TGTGCCAGCAGAGCAACAGGGCTTGAGAACTATGGCTACACCTTC
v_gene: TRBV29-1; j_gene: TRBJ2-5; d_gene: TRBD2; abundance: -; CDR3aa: CSVETTSGRAYQETQYF; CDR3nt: TGCAGCGTTGAAACGACTAGCGGGAGGGCCTACCAAGAGACCCAGTACTTC